The 8 T cell receptor beta chains in this list originate from one sample, sequenced in a study of T cells after yellow fever vaccination. In TCRdb, the 5' RACE reads were re-called with MiXCR into one record per CDR3 protein. The table records 500,000 to 700,000 distinct CDR3 sequences, about 19% of them present only once. This material consisted of PBMCs, taken 15 days after the yellow fever booster vaccination. The receptors here all came from a man aged 25 to 40 who received the YFV17D yellow fever vaccine.

This clonotype was picked up a small number of times. The chain uses TRBV10-3 and TRBJ1-4; TRBD1 might be the D (5 bases). The germline V gene has CDR1 ENHRY and CDR2 SYGVKD. The V end lost 3 bases, the J end lost 4 bases, and 12 bases lay between the germline ends. The CDR3 sequence is 15 residues long. CDR3 amino acids: CAISDPGEVNEKLFF. CDR3 coding DNA: TGTGCCATCAGTGATCCGGGGGAGGTTAATGAAAAACTGTTTTTT.

This clonotype was detected only a few times. The chain has TRBV20-1 and TRBJ2-5, with a possible D match to TRBD2 (5 bases). Germline V gene lookup returns CDR1 DFQATT and CDR2 SNEGSKA (reference sequence). This CDR3 is built from 12 residues. The germline V and J ends were trimmed by 2 bases and 5 bases, with 9 bases remaining between them. CDR3 amino acids: CSARTGVETQYF. CDR3 DNA sequence: TGCAGTGCTAGAACCGGGGTCGAGACCCAGTACTTC.

This clonotype was seen more than once but under ten times. The rearrangement links TRBV25-1 to TRBJ2-7, with 10 bases fitting TRBD1. The CDR3 length is 13 residues. V trimming: 7 bases; J trimming: 6 bases; junction bases outside the gene matches: 6. CDR1 MGHDK and CDR2 SYGVNS come from the germline V gene. CDR3 sequence: CASTRQGAREQYF. DNA for the CDR3: TGTGCCAGCACCAGACAGGGGGCGCGCGAGCAGTACTTC.

This clonotype was seen a few times. The rearrangement links TRBV28 to TRBJ2-7; D might be TRBD1 (6 bases). Per germline, CDR1 MDHEN and CDR2 SYDVKM. The germline V and J ends were trimmed by 4 bases and 3 bases, with 13 bases remaining between them. There are 14 residues in the CDR3. Here the CDR3 reads CASSSQGRNYEQYF. The CDR3 DNA is TGTGCCAGCAGTTCACAGGGAAGGAACTACGAGCAGTACTTC.

DNA for the CDR3: TGCAGCCCGGGACGAAGGACGGATTCACCCCTCCACTTT. Translated, it gives CSPGRRTDSPLHF. This sequence joins TRBV29-1 and TRBJ1-6; perhaps TRBD1 as D (5 bases). The V gene's germline CDR1 is SQVTM and CDR2 ANQGSEA. This CDR3 has 13 amino acids. The V gene lost 8 bases and the J gene lost 8 bases, with 16 bases spanning the gap.

This clonotype was observed a handful of times. The gene calls are TRBV12-3 or TRBV12-4 and TRBJ2-1, with 11 positions matching TRBD1. The CDR3 loop spans 16 amino acids. With 5 bases clipped from V and 7 bases from J, the junction kept 10 bases outside the gene matches. CDR3 sequence reads: CASSLGQGAVNNEQFF. The CDR3 coding sequence is TGTGCCAGCAGTCTCGGACAGGGGGCTGTTAATAATGAGCAGTTCTTC.

The genes are TRBV5-1 and TRBJ2-7; TRBD2 agrees at 8 bases. After removal of 6 bases from V and 2 bases from J, the junction contained 4 bases not matched to a gene. From germline, CDR1 is SGHRS and CDR2 YFSETQ. This CDR3 has 13 residues. CDR3 protein: CASKSGGPYEQYF. Written as DNA, the CDR3 is TGCGCCAGCAAAAGCGGGGGCCCCTACGAGCAGTACTTC.

The chain is built from TRBV6-1 and TRBJ2-7, with no clear D. Germline V gives CDR1 MNHNS, CDR2 SASEGT. The V end lost 6 bases, the J end lost 2 bases, and 17 bases lay between the germline ends. CDR3 size: 15 residues. CDR3 region: CASSTNLFETYEQYF. CDR3 coding DNA: TGTGCCAGCAGCACAAACCTTTTTGAAACCTACGAGCAGTACTTC.